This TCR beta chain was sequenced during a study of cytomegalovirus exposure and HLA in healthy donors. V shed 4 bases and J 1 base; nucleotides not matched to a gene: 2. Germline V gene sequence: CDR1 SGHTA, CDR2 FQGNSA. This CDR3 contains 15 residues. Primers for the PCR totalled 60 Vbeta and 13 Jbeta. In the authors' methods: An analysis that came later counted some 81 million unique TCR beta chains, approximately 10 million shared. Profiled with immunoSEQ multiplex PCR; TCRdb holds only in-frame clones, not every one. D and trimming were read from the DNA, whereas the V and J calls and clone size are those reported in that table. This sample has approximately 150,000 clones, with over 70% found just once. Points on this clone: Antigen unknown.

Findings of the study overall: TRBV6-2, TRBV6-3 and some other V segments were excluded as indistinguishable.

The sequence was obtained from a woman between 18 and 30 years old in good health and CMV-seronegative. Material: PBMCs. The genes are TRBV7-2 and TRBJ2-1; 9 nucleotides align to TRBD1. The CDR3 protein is CASSSDRGSYNEQFF. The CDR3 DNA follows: TGTGCCAGCAGCTCGGACAGGGGATCCTACAATGAGCAGTTCTTC.